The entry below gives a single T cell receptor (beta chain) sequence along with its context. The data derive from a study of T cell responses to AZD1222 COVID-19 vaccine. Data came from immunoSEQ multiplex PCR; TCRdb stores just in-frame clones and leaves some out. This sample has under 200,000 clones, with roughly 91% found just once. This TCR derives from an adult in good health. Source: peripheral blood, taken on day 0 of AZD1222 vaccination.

CDR3 sequence (DNA): TGTGCCAGCACCTGGGCGGGAGGGGGCAATGAGCAGTTCTTC. It specifies CASTWAGGGNEQFF. This chain uses TRBV7-9 with TRBJ2-1, with 9 bases identical to TRBD2. Trimming cost V 7 bases and J 6 bases; bases outside gene matches: 7. Germline-derived CDR1 and CDR2 are SEHNR and FQNEAQ (reference sequence). The length of the CDR3 is 14 residues.